The 11 T cell receptor beta chains in this list originate from one sample, sequenced in a study of blood T cells in healthy people across ages. PCR was performed a second time for roughly 7 to 12 cycles using a sample-barcoded 5' primer and a J-beta primer mix. In TCRdb, the 5' RACE reads were re-called with MiXCR into one record per CDR3 protein. The repertoire holds about 900,000 distinct CDR3 sequences, with under 50% as singletons. Source material: blood. Receptors were obtained from a man aged 25-45 years in good health.

Written as DNA, the CDR3 is TGTGCCAGCAGCTCGCGACTAGCGGGGTCGGCAGATACGCAGTATTTT. This translates into CASSSRLAGSADTQYF. The V call is TRBV7-2, the J call TRBJ2-3; 11 bases fit TRBD2. V dropped 4 bases and J dropped 4; count of bases not matched to a gene: 7. The CDR3 contains 16 residues. Germline V gives CDR1 SGHTA, CDR2 FQGNSA. The whole variable domain, remainder taken from reference TRBV7-2 and TRBJ2-3, is GAGVSQSPSNKVTEKGKDVELRCDPISGHTALYWYRQSLGQGLEFLIYFQGNSAPDKSGLPSDRFSAERTGGSVSTLTIQRTQQEDSAVYLCASSSRLAGSADTQYFGPGTRLTVL.

CDR3 sequence: CSVEAYGTGSYNEQFF. For the CDR3, the DNA is TGCAGCGTTGAAGCCTACGGGACTGGATCCTACAATGAGCAGTTCTTC. V usage is TRBV29-1 and J usage is TRBJ2-1; D is possibly TRBD2 (6 bases). The germline gives CDR1 SQVTM, CDR2 ANQGSEA. V lost 1 base, J lost 1 base, and 14 bases lay in between. The CDR3 contains 16 residues.

This chain links TRBV12-3 or TRBV12-4 with TRBJ1-2, with 8 bases fitting TRBD1. The length of the CDR3 is 13 residues. V was clipped by 6 bases and J by 8 bases; unmatched bases: 8. The CDR3 nucleotides are TGTGCCAGCAGCACCACAGGGGGTGAAGGCTACACCTTC. Translation gives CASSTTGGEGYTF.

The gene calls are TRBV7-9 and TRBJ1-2, with D unclear. The V and J ends lost 5 bases and 6 bases respectively, with 13 bases between them. From germline, CDR1 is SEHNR and CDR2 FQNEAQ (reference sequence). CDR3 length: 13 amino acids. The CDR3 DNA follows: TGTGCCAGCAGCATCCAGCCCGCGGATGGCTACACCTTC. This sequence encodes CASSIQPADGYTF.

This clonotype was counted ten times or more. This chain joins TRBV7-2 and TRBJ2-7; D remains ambiguous. The CDR3 spans 13 residues. V gave up 2 bases and J gave up 3 bases, with 8 bases separating them. From germline, CDR1 is SGHTA and CDR2 FQGNSA. CDR3 in DNA: TGTGCCAGCAGCTTAAGTAACAGCTACGAGCAGTACTTC. Protein sequence: CASSLSNSYEQYF.

CDR3 residues: CATSGGGGNEQFF. The CDR3 bases are TGCGCCACCTCAGGGGGAGGGGGCAATGAGCAGTTCTTC. The V and J genes are TRBV5-1 and TRBJ2-1, with D perhaps given as TRBD1 or TRBD2 (7 bases each). The length of the CDR3 is 13 residues. V was trimmed by 9 bases and J by 6 bases, leaving 16 bases between them. Germline loops: CDR1 SGHRS, CDR2 YFSETQ.

The table lists this clonotype with a few counts. The chain couples TRBV10-3 to TRBJ2-7; maybe TRBD2 (5 bases). The CDR3 consists of 14 residues. V lost 6 bases to trimming and J lost 1 base, with 13 bases between them. CDR1 is ENHRY and CDR2 is SYGVKD in the germline V gene. In DNA form, the CDR3 reads TGTGCCATCAGGGAGCGGACCGGTTCCTACGAGCAGTACTTC. This encodes CAIRERTGSYEQYF.

This clonotype turned up a few times. The V and J genes are TRBV6-6 and TRBJ2-1, with a possible D match to TRBD2 (7 bases). With 6 bases removed from V and 7 bases from J, the gap between germline ends came to 13 bases. CDR3 length: 13 amino acids. Germline V gene lookup returns CDR1 MNHNY and CDR2 SVGAGI (reference sequence). The CDR3: CASSSKGGNEQFF. The CDR3, as DNA: TGTGCCAGCAGCTCCAAGGGGGGGAATGAGCAGTTCTTC.

The V and J genes are TRBV29-1 and TRBJ1-4; no clear D. The length of the CDR3 is 13 residues. Germline lookup yields CDR1 SQVTM and CDR2 ANQGSEA. Trimming left V 0 bases short and J 4 bases short, with 6 bases between. CDR3 residues: CSVEEQNNEKLFF. The CDR3 region has the DNA TGCAGCGTTGAAGAACAGAATAATGAAAAACTGTTTTTT.

The chain has TRBV28 and TRBJ2-7; a weak D match, TRBD1 (8 bases). The CDR3 has 15 amino acids. Trimming took 10 bases from V and 1 from J, leaving 20 bases between them. Looked up from germline, CDR1 is MDHEN and CDR2 is SYDVKM. CDR3 sequence reads: CATGQGLTQSYEQYF. CDR3 DNA: TGTGCCACCGGACAGGGACTAACTCAATCCTACGAGCAGTACTTC.

This clonotype was counted only a few times. This chain joins TRBV15 and TRBJ2-5, with a weak D call TRBD1 (5 bases). This CDR3 spans 14 amino acids. The V gene's germline CDR1 is LNHNV and CDR2 YYDKDF (reference sequence). Trimming removed 1 base at V and 2 bases at J, with 8 bases between. The CDR3 reads CATSRVRVQETQYF. CDR3 sequence (DNA): TGTGCCACCAGCAGAGTCAGGGTTCAAGAGACCCAGTACTTC.